The 25 T cell receptor beta chains reported below all come from one sample, sequenced in a study of cytomegalovirus exposure and HLA in healthy donors. Primers: 60 Vbeta forward and 13 Jbeta reverse. Sequenced by immunoSEQ multiplex PCR; TCRdb stores in-frame clones only, minus some. The sample lists 160,000 or so clones, around 72% occurring once. What was sequenced was PBMCs. The receptors stem from a female donor in good health and CMV-seronegative.

The V call is TRBV4-1, the J call TRBJ1-5; a weak D match, TRBD1 (6 bases). Trimming took 1 base from V and 2 from J, leaving 12 bases between them. Germline V lookup: CDR1 MGHRA, CDR2 YSYEKL. CDR3 length equals 16 residues. CDR3 region: CASSQALQGRNQPQHF. CDR3 sequence (DNA): TGCGCCAGCAGCCAAGCACTACAGGGCCGCAATCAGCCCCAGCATTTT.

This chain uses TRBV10-1 with TRBJ1-1; 9 bases agree with TRBD1. Germline assignment: CDR1 WNHNN and CDR2 SYGVQD (reference sequence). This CDR3 has 13 amino acids. The V segment lost 6 bases and the J segment 4 bases; nucleotides outside the gene matches: 3. This CDR3 is CASRGQGGTEAFF. CDR3 DNA: TGCGCCAGCAGGGGACAGGGCGGCACTGAAGCTTTCTTT.

The chain combines TRBV5-6 with TRBJ2-3; TRBD2 is a possible D gene (6 bases). This CDR3 contains 19 residues. Germline V gives CDR1 SGHDT, CDR2 YYEEEE. V was cut by 6 bases and J by 0 bases, with 26 bases left in between. The CDR3 sequence: CASTSGGPTIAPSTDTQYF. The CDR3 nucleotides read TGTGCCAGCACCTCCGGGGGACCGACGATTGCCCCTAGCACAGATACGCAGTATTTT.

V usage is TRBV6-5 and J usage is TRBJ1-5; 9 bases are shared with TRBD1. With 6 bases clipped from V and 7 bases from J, the junction kept 10 bases outside the gene matches. Germline loops: CDR1 MNHEY, CDR2 SVGAGI. CDR3 length: 15 amino acids. The CDR3 region has the DNA TGTGCCAGCAGGGCTCGGGGACAGGGTACGCAGCCCCAGCATTTT. Translated, it gives CASRARGQGTQPQHF.

V gene TRBV6-5 combines with J gene TRBJ2-2, with 10 bases aligning to TRBD1. CDR1 and CDR2 from the germline V gene are MNHEY and SVGAGI. After removal of 1 base from V and 6 bases from J, the junction contained 5 bases not matched to a gene. CDR3 size: 16 residues. The CDR3, as DNA: TGTGCCAGCAGTTACTTCGGGACAGGGGCCTCCGGGGAGCTGTTTTTT. Its protein is CASSYFGTGASGELFF.

The V gene is TRBV28, the J gene TRBJ2-5, with 8 bases identical to TRBD1. This CDR3 is built from 15 residues. Losses at the gene ends were 4 bases for V and 5 bases for J; bases not matched to a gene: 9. Germline-derived CDR1 and CDR2 are MDHEN and SYDVKM. The CDR3 bases are TGTGCCAGCAGTTCCGTGTTCAGGGGGCCTGAGACCCAGTACTTC. Its translation is CASSSVFRGPETQYF.

The chain carries TRBV9 and TRBJ2-3; D is ambiguous. Germline lookup yields CDR1 SGDLS and CDR2 YYNGEE. Trimming cost V 1 base and J 4 bases, with 16 bases left between them. This CDR3 is 16 amino acids long. CDR3 amino acids: CASSVNDFREADTQYF. CDR3 bases: TGTGCCAGCAGCGTAAACGATTTTAGAGAGGCAGATACGCAGTATTTT.

The chain has TRBV28 and TRBJ2-1, with 11 bases matching TRBD2. The V gene end was trimmed by 2 bases and the J gene end by 7 bases; junction bases not matched to a gene: 4. The CDR3 contains 15 residues. CDR1 is MDHEN and CDR2 is SYDVKM in the germline V gene. In nucleotides, the CDR3 is TGTGCCAGCAGTTTAAGTTTAGCGGGAGGGAATGAGCAGTTCTTC. Translation: CASSLSLAGGNEQFF.

This clone was observed once. V usage is TRBV30 and J usage is TRBJ1-2, with 9 bases fitting TRBD1. The CDR3 is 15 residues long. Trimming removed 2 bases from V and 6 bases from J; junction bases left unmatched: 10. The V gene's germline CDR1 is GTSNPN and CDR2 SVGIG (reference sequence). The CDR3 nucleotides are TGTGCCTGGAGTATGCCGGGACAGGGAAATAATGGCTACACCTTC. It specifies CAWSMPGQGNNGYTF.

This clone came up once. This chain connects TRBV19 to TRBJ2-3, with TRBD2 matching over 7 bases. The CDR3 has 16 amino acids. Germline-derived CDR1 and CDR2 are LNHDA and SQIVND (reference sequence). Trimming at V came to 3 bases and at J to 2 bases, leaving 8 bases not matched to a gene. CDR3 amino acids: CASSIGSGAPTDTQYF. Written as DNA, the CDR3 is TGTGCCAGTAGTATCGGAAGCGGGGCCCCCACAGATACGCAGTATTTT.

In the case of this clone: Other DNA sequences of this sample code for an identical CDR3. The V gene is TRBV5-1, the J gene TRBJ1-4, with D possibly matching TRBD1 (5 bases). V gave up 2 bases and J gave up 1 base, with 12 bases separating them. The CDR3 runs 16 residues. Germline-derived CDR1 and CDR2 are SGHRS and YFSETQ. This CDR3 reads CASSFYQGQTNEKLFF. CDR3 in DNA: TGCGCCAGCAGCTTTTACCAGGGTCAAACTAATGAAAAACTGTTTTTT.

The gene calls are TRBV5-1 and TRBJ1-6; no clear D gene. The CDR3 consists of 14 residues. Germline values: CDR1 SGHRS, CDR2 YFSETQ. Trimming cost V 4 bases and J 11 bases, with 16 bases left between them. DNA of the CDR3: TGCGCCAGCAGCCTCTTTGGTTCGACAACACCCCTCCACTTT. This encodes CASSLFGSTTPLHF.

The chain uses TRBV28 and TRBJ2-5; TRBD2 is a possible D gene (6 bases). With the DNA end fitting TRBJ2-7 better, the J assignment may be wrong. The CDR3 spans 14 residues. Germline CDR1 is MDHEN and CDR2 is SYDVKM. The chain's CDR3 is CASSPSGTFYEQYF. In DNA form, the CDR3 reads TGTGCCAGCAGCCCATCCGGGACTTTCTACGAGCAGTACTTC.

This clone was detected only a few times. This rearrangement joins TRBV6-6 to TRBJ1-2; D perhaps matches TRBD1 (5 bases). V was clipped by 8 bases and J by 5 bases, with 15 bases between them. Germline assignment: CDR1 MNHNY and CDR2 SVGAGI (reference sequence). The CDR3 runs to 13 residues. CDR3 in DNA: TGTGCCAGCCACCGACAGAGAGCGTATGGCTACACCTTC. It yields the protein CASHRQRAYGYTF.

The sample holds a few counts of this clone. This chain uses TRBV6-6 with TRBJ1-1, with a weak D call TRBD1 (6 bases). This CDR3 has 14 residues. Between the trimmed V and J ends, which lost 3 bases and 1 base, there was a span of 9 bases. The germline V gene encodes CDR1 MNHNY and CDR2 SVGAGI (reference sequence). In DNA, the CDR3 is TGTGCCAGCAGTTATAGGACAGAGAACACTGAAGCTTTCTTT. Amino acid sequence: CASSYRTENTEAFF.

V and J are TRBV12-5 and TRBJ1-6, with D hard to call. This CDR3 has 13 residues. V was shortened by 7 bases and J by 8 bases, with 12 bases between the two germline ends. Per germline, CDR1 LGHNT and CDR2 FRNRAP. The CDR3 reads CASALERDSPLHF. CDR3 in DNA: TGTGCTAGTGCCCTTGAGAGGGATTCACCCCTCCACTTT.

The chain links TRBV4-1 to TRBJ2-5; no firm D call. Germline V CDR1 and CDR2: MGHRA, YSYEKL. Trimming left V 1 base short and J 0 bases short, with 3 bases between. CDR3 length: 13 amino acids. CDR3 sequence reads: CASSQADQETQYF. CDR3 bases: TGCGCCAGCAGCCAAGCGGACCAAGAGACCCAGTACTTC.

The J gene is TRBJ2-3, the V gene TRBV6-5; no reliable D call. The length of the CDR3 is 13 residues. V lost 7 bases to trimming and J lost 2 bases, with 10 bases between them. Germline V CDR1 and CDR2: MNHEY, SVGAGI. The CDR3 here is CASKNRVTDTQYF. Written as DNA, the CDR3 is TGTGCCAGCAAGAATCGCGTCACAGATACGCAGTATTTT.

The chain recombines TRBV9 with TRBJ2-1; the D gene is possibly TRBD1 (6 bases). Trimming removed 3 bases from V and 5 bases from J, with 24 bases in between. Germline CDR1 is SGDLS and CDR2 is YYNGEE. This CDR3 comprises 18 residues. The CDR3 protein is CASSADVWVGGRDNEQFF. The DNA of the CDR3 is TGTGCCAGCAGCGCCGACGTTTGGGTAGGGGGAAGGGACAATGAGCAGTTCTTC.

This clone turned up a few times. This chain uses TRBV6-1 with TRBJ2-7, with a possible D match to TRBD2 (5 bases). Germline lookup yields CDR1 MNHNS and CDR2 SASEGT. The CDR3 is 13 residues long. V dropped 5 bases and J dropped 4 bases, with 12 bases sitting between them. The CDR3 region is CASSSRERYEQYF. In DNA, the CDR3 is TGTGCCAGCAGTTCCCGGGAACGGTACGAGCAGTACTTC.

This clone was seen only a few times. This sequence joins TRBV18 and TRBJ1-2; D possibly corresponds to TRBD1 (6 bases). Trimming took off 0 bases at V and 8 bases at J, with 10 bases between the two ends. Germline values: CDR1 KGHSH, CDR2 LQKENI. This CDR3 region has 13 residues. The CDR3 DNA reads as TGTGCCAGCTCACCACCGGGGGCCGCGGGCTACACCTTC. Translating gives CASSPPGAAGYTF.

The gene calls are TRBV15 and TRBJ2-5; the match to TRBD1 covers 12 bases. With V trimmed by 11 bases and J by 5 bases, 12 bases remained unmatched. This CDR3 has 15 residues. Germline assignment: CDR1 LNHNV and CDR2 YYDKDF (reference sequence). CDR3 amino acids: CAAGTGGDSWETQYF. The CDR3 bases are TGTGCCGCCGGGACAGGGGGCGATTCTTGGGAGACCCAGTACTTC.

CDR3 coding DNA: TGTGCCTGGAGTACGGGACAGAGCAATCAGCCCCAGCATTTT. Translated: CAWSTGQSNQPQHF. V gene TRBV30 combines with J gene TRBJ1-5; 7 nucleotides align to TRBD1. Germline V CDR1 and CDR2: GTSNPN, SVGIG (reference sequence). This CDR3 spans 14 amino acids. The V segment lost 2 bases and the J segment 1 base; nucleotides outside the gene matches: 2.

This chain connects TRBV4-2 to TRBJ1-1; no firm D call. The CDR3 consists of 13 residues. V gave up 4 bases and J gave up 5 bases, with 11 bases separating them. The germline V gene has CDR1 LGHNA and CDR2 YNFKEQ. CDR3 nucleotides: TGTGCCAGCAGCCCCCTTTTAGCGACTGAAGCTTTCTTT. This encodes CASSPLLATEAFF.

This clone was seen a handful of times. This chain links TRBV6-5 with TRBJ2-7; TRBD1 aligns across 9 bases. The CDR3 sequence is 15 residues long. V lost 0 bases to trimming and J lost 3 bases; unmatched junction nucleotides: 3. Per the germline V gene, CDR1 is MNHEY and CDR2 is SVGAGI. CDR3 protein: CASSYSGTGLYEQYF. The CDR3 region has the DNA TGTGCCAGCAGTTACTCAGGGACAGGGCTCTACGAGCAGTACTTC.